This T cell receptor (beta chain) is from a study of OX40 agonist ivuxolimab in advanced cancers. Study-wide context: Patients treated during dose escalation were battling hepatocellular carcinoma, melanoma, renal cell or head and neck cancer. Patients achieving partial responses numbered three: one hepatocellular carcinoma case and two cutaneous melanoma cases. Overall study findings and caveats: Relative to CD4+ cells, CD8+ T cells on average had more expanded clones.

Generated by immunoSEQ multiplex PCR, the TCRdb table keeps only in-frame clones and is missing some. The data contain fewer than 90,000 clones, roughly 86% of them singletons. Trimming at V came to 4 bases and at J to 5 bases, leaving 8 bases not matched to a gene. The germline V gene encodes CDR1 SGHVS and CDR2 FQNEAQ. CDR3 size: 15 residues. This clone was found a few times. What it binds is unknown. The specimen comprised CD4+ or CD8+ T cells sorted from blood, sampled in a trial of the OX40 agonist ivuxolimab. The sequence derives from an adult with an advanced solid tumor such as melanoma, head and neck, liver or kidney cancer. The chain uses TRBV7-8 and TRBJ1-5, with TRBD1 identical over 7 bases. CDR3 loop: CASSYEIDRDQPQHF. In DNA form, the CDR3 reads TGTGCCAGCAGCTACGAGATCGACAGGGATCAGCCCCAGCATTTT.